This T cell receptor beta chain emerged from a study of blood T cell repertoires in COVID-19. Study-wide background: Acute and convalescent COVID-19 specimens originated in the United States, Italy and Spain. Sources were T cells, B-cell-depleted T cells, or PBMCs; the material itself was cDNA or gDNA.

In the original workflow: Nucleated cell counts were estimated from reference gene primer amplification. Clones were sequenced by immunoSEQ multiplex PCR, and TCRdb holds only the in-frame ones, with some missing. V, J and clone size were drawn from that table, and D and trimming were deduced from the DNA. The sample records about 120,000 clones, roughly four fifths being singletons. V was pared by 3 bases and J by 7 bases, with 6 bases of the junction left unmatched. Germline V gene data show CDR1 as SGHDT and CDR2 as YYEEEE. This CDR3 comprises 13 residues. The clonotype originates from a man aged 50-59 years with acute or convalescent COVID-19. Material: peripheral blood. This chain uses TRBV5-6 with TRBJ1-1, with 7 nucleotides matching TRBD1. The CDR3 sequence: CASSSGQDIEAFF. The CDR3 coding sequence is TGTGCCAGCAGCTCCGGACAGGATATTGAAGCTTTCTTT.